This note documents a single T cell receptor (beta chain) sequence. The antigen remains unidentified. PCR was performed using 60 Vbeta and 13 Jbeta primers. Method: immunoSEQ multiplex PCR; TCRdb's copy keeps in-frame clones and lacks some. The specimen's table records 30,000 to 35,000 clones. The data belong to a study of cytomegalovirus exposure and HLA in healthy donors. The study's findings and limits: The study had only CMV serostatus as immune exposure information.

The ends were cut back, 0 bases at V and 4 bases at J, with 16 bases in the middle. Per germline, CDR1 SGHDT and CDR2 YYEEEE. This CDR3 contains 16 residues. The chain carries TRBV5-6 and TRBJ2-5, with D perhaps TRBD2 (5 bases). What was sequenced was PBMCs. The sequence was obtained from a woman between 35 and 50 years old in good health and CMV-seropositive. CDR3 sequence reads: CASSLAVAGIIETQYF. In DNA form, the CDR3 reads TGTGCCAGCAGCTTGGCCGTGGCCGGGATTATAGAGACCCAGTACTTC.